Here is one T cell receptor (beta chain) with its context. This entry comes from a study of shared clonotypes between healthy human individuals. Naive CD8 cells were CD45RO-negative, positively selected for CCR7, excluding terminally differentiated effector memory CD45RA+ cells. Per germline, CDR1 SGHDT and CDR2 YYEEEE. The CDR3 runs 14 residues. V trimming: 0 bases; J trimming: 7 bases; junction bases outside the gene matches: 4. Per the authors' pipeline: Junction-only sequences without quality scores were provided by ImmunoSEQ, so filtering was different. Method: immunoSEQ multiplex PCR; TCRdb's copy keeps in-frame clones and lacks some. That table furnishes V, J and clone size, whereas the DNA furnished D and trimming. The table lists some 580,000 clones, 95% to 98% of them singletons, with 0.3% in the top ten.

The sequencing input was naive CD8+ T cells sorted from blood. The clonotype comes from a man aged 25-40 years in good health. The rearrangement joins TRBV5-6 to TRBJ2-5; 9 bases match TRBD1. DNA for the CDR3: TGTGCCAGCAGCTTGGCTTCGGACAGGGGGACCCAGTACTTC. It translates to CASSLASDRGTQYF.